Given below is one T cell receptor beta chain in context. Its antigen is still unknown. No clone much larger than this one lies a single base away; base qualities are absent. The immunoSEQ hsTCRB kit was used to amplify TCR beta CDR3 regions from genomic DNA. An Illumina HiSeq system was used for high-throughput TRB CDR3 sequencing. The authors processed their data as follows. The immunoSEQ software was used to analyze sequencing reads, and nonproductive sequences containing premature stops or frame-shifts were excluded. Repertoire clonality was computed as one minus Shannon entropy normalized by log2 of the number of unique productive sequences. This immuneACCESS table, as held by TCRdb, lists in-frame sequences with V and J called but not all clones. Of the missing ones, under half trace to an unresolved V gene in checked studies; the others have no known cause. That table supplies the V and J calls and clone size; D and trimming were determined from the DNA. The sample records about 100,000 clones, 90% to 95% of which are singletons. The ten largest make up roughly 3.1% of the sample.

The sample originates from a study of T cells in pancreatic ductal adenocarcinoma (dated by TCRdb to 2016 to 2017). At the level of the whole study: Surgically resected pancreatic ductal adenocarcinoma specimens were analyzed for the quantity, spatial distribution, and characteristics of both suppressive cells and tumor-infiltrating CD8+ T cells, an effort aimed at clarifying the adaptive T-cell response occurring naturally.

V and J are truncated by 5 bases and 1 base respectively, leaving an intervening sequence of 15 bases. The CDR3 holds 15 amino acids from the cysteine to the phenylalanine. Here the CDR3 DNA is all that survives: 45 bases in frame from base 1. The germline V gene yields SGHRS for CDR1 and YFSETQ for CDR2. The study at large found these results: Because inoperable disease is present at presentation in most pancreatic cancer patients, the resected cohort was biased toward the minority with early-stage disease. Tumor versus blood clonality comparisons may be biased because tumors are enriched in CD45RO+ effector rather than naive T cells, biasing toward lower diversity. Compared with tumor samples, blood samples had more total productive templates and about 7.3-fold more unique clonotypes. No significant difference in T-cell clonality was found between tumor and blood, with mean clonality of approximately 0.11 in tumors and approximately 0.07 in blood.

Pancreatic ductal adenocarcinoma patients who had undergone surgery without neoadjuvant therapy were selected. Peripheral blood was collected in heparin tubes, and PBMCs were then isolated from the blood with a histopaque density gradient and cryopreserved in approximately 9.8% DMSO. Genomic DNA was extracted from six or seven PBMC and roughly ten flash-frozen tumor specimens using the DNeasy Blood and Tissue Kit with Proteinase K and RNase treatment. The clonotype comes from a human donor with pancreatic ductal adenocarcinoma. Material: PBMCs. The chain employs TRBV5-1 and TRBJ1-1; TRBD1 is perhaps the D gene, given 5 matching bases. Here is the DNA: TGCGCCAGCAGACTAGCCGGGACGGAGAACACTGAAGCTTTCTTT. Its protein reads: CASRLAGTENTEAFF.